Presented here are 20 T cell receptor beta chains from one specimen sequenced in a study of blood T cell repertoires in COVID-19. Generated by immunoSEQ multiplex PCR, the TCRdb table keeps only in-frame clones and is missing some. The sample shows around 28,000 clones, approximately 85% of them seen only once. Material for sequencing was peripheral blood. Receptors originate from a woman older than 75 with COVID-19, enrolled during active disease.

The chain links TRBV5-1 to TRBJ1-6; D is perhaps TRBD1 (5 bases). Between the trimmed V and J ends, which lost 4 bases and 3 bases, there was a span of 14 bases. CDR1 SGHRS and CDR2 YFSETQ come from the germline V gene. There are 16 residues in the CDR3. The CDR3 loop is CASSTEGGVYNSPLHF. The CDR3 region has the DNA TGCGCCAGCAGCACCGAAGGAGGGGTCTATAATTCACCCCTCCACTTT.

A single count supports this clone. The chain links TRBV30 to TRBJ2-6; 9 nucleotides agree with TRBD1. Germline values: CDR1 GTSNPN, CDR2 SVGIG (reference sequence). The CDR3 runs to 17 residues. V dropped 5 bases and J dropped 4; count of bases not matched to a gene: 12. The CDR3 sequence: CAWAPGQGVAGANVLTF. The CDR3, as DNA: TGTGCCTGGGCCCCGGGACAGGGTGTGGCAGGGGCCAACGTCCTGACTTTC. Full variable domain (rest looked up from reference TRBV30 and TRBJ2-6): SQTIHQWPATLVQPVGSPLSLECTVEGTSNPNLYWYRQAAGRGLQLLFYSVGIGQISSEVPQNLSASRPQDRQFILSSKKLLLSDSGFYLCAWAPGQGVAGANVLTFGAGSRLTVL.

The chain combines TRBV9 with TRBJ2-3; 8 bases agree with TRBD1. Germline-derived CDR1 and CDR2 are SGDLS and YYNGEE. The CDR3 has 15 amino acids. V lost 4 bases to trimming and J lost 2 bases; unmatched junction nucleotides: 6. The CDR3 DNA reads TGTGCCAGCAGCCCCCGACAGGGGAACACAGATACGCAGTATTTT. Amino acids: CASSPRQGNTDTQYF.

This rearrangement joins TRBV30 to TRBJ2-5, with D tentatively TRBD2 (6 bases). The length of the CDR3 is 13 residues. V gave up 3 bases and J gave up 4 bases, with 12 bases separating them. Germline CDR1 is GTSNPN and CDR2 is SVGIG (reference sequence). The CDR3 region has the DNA TGTGCCTGGAGCGGGGGAAGGGGAGAGACCCAGTACTTC. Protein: CAWSGGRGETQYF.

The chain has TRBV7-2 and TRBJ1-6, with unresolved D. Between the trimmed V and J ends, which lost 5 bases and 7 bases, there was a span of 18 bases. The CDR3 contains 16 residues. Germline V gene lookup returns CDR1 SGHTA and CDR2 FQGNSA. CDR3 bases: TGTGCCAGCAGCAGGGCAGAGGGTCGGAGGAATTCACCCCTCCACTTT. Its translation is CASSRAEGRRNSPLHF.

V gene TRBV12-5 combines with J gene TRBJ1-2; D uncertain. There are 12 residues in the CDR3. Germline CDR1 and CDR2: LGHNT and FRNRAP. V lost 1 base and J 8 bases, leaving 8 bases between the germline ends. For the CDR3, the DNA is TGTGCTAGTGGTTTGGGAGTTTCGGGCTACACCTTC. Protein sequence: CASGLGVSGYTF.

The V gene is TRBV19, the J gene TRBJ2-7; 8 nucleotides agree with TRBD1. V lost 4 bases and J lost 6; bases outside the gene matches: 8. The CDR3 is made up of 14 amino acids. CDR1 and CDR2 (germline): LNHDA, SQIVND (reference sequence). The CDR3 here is CASSKLGQALEQYF. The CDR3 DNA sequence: TGTGCCAGTAGTAAATTGGGACAGGCTCTCGAGCAGTACTTC.

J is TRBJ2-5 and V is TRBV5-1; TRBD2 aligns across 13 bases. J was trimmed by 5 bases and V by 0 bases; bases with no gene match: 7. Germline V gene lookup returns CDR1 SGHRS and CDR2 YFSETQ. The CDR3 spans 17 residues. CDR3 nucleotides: TGCGCCAGCAGCTTGGGCTCTACTAGCGGGGGGGCGGAGACCCAGTACTTC. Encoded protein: CASSLGSTSGGAETQYF.

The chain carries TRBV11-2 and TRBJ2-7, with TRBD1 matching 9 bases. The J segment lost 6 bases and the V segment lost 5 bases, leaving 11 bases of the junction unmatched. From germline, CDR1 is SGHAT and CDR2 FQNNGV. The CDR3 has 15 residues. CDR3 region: CASSLGPGQGSEQYF. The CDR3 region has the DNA TGTGCCAGCAGCCTCGGGCCGGGACAGGGCAGCGAGCAGTACTTC.

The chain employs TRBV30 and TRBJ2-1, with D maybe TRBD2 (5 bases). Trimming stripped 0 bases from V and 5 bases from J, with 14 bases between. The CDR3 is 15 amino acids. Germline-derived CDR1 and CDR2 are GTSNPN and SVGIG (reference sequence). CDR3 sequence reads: CAWSVLGILNNEQFF. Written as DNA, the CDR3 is TGTGCCTGGAGTGTACTAGGGATCCTTAACAATGAGCAGTTCTTC. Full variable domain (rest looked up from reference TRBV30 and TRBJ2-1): SQTIHQWPATLVQPVGSPLSLECTVEGTSNPNLYWYRQAAGRGLQLLFYSVGIGQISSEVPQNLSASRPQDRQFILSSKKLLLSDSGFYLCAWSVLGILNNEQFFGPGTRLTVL.

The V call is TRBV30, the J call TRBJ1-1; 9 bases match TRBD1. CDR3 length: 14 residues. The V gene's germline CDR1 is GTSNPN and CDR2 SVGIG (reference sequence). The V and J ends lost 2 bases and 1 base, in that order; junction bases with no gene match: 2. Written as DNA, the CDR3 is TGTGCCTGGAGTAAGGACAGGGGGAACACTGAAGCTTTCTTT. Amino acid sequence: CAWSKDRGNTEAFF.

CDR3: CASSLVGLAPGAGDTQYF. The DNA for the CDR3 is TGCGCCAGCAGCTTGGTAGGACTAGCGCCCGGGGCGGGAGATACGCAGTATTTT. V usage is TRBV5-1 and J usage is TRBJ2-3; 9 bases match TRBD2. CDR1 is SGHRS, CDR2 YFSETQ, per germline. The CDR3 contains 18 residues. V lost 0 bases to trimming and J lost 5 bases; unmatched junction nucleotides: 13.

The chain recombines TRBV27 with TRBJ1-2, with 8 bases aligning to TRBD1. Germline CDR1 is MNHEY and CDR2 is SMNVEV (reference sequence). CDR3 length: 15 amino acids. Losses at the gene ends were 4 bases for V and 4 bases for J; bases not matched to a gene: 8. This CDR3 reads CASSSRGQGIYGYTF. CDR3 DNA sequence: TGTGCCAGCAGTTCCCGTGGACAGGGAATCTATGGCTACACCTTC.

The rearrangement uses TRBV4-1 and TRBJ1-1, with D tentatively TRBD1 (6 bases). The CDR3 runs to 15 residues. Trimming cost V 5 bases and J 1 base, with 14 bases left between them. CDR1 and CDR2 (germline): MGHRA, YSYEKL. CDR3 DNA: TGCGCCAGCAGCAGCCCGGGACACGCGAACACTGAAGCTTTCTTT. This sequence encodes CASSSPGHANTEAFF.

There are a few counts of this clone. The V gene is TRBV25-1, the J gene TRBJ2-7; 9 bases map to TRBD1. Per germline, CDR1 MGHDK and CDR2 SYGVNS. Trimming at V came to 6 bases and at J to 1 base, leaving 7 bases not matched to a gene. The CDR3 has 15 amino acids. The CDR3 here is CASSKGQGRSYEQYF. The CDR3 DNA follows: TGTGCCAGCAGCAAGGGACAGGGAAGGTCCTACGAGCAGTACTTC.

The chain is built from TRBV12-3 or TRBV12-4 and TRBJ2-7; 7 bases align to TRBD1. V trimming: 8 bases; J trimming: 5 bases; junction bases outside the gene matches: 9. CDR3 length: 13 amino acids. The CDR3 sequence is CASGRQGLNEQYF. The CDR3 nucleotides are TGTGCCAGCGGCCGACAGGGTCTTAACGAGCAGTACTTC.

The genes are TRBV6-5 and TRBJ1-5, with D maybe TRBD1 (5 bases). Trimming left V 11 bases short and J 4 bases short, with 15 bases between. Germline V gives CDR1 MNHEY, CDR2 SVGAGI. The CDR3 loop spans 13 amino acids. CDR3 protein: CAAVLGRNQPQHF. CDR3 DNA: TGTGCCGCTGTACTGGGGCGGAATCAGCCCCAGCATTTT.

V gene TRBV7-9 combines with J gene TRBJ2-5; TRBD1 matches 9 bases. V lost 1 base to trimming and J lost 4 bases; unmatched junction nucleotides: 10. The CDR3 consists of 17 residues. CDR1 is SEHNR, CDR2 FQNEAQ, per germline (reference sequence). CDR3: CASSLGAGQGEGETQYF. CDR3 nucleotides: TGTGCCAGCAGCTTAGGGGCGGGACAGGGAGAGGGAGAGACCCAGTACTTC.

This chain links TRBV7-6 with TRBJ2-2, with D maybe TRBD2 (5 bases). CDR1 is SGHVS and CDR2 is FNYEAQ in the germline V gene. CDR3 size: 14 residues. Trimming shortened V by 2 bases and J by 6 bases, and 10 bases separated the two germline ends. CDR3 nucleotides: TGTGCCAGCAGCTTAAAAGAGGGATCCGGGGAGCTGTTTTTT. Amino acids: CASSLKEGSGELFF.

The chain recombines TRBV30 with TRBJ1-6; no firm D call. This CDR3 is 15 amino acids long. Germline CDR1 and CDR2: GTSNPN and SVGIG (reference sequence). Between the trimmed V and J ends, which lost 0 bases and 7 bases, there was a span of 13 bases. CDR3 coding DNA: TGTGCCTGGAGTGTAGGGAGGGCAGTAAATTCACCCCTCCACTTT. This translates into CAWSVGRAVNSPLHF.